This passage covers 5 T cell receptor beta chains from one sample sequenced in a study of T cell responses to AZD1222 COVID-19 vaccine. Libraries were prepared by immunoSEQ multiplex PCR; TCRdb keeps only in-frame clonotypes and omits some of them. The sample lists about 76,000 clones, approximately 90% occurring once. Sequenced here: peripheral blood, sampled on day 0 of AZD1222 vaccination. The receptor set was obtained from an adult in good health.

The rearrangement links TRBV5-1 to TRBJ2-5; 12 nucleotides line up with TRBD1. J was trimmed by 2 bases and V by 4 bases; bases with no gene match: 6. Germline lookup yields CDR1 SGHRS and CDR2 YFSETQ. The CDR3 runs to 16 residues. CDR3 region: CASSPGTGGPQETQYF. The CDR3 DNA follows: TGCGCCAGCAGCCCCGGGACAGGGGGCCCACAAGAGACCCAGTACTTC. The variable domain in full, completed from reference TRBV5-1 and TRBJ2-5, reads KAGVTQTPRYLIKTRGQQVTLSCSPISGHRSVSWYQQTPGQGLQFLFEYFSETQRNKGNFPGRFSGRQFSNSRSEMNVSTLELGDSALYLCASSPGTGGPQETQYFGPGTRLLVL.

The V call is TRBV30, the J call TRBJ2-1, with D uncertain. V gave up 2 bases and J gave up 5 bases, with 7 bases separating them. The germline V gene encodes CDR1 GTSNPN and CDR2 SVGIG (reference sequence). The CDR3 sequence is 12 residues long. Here the CDR3 reads CAWSLRNNEQFF. CDR3 bases: TGTGCCTGGAGTTTAAGAAACAATGAGCAGTTCTTC.

This clone has only one observation. The J gene is TRBJ1-6, the V gene TRBV30; unclear D gene. The germline V gene has CDR1 GTSNPN and CDR2 SVGIG (reference sequence). V lost 3 bases and J lost 6, with 6 bases in between. CDR3 length: 12 residues. As DNA, the CDR3 is TGTGCCTGGAGCCAGGCTAATTCACCCCTCCACTTT. This gives the protein CAWSQANSPLHF.

V and J are TRBV5-1 and TRBJ2-7, with D unresolved. V was cut by 3 bases and J by 6 bases, with 13 bases left in between. Germline V CDR1 and CDR2: SGHRS, YFSETQ. The CDR3 sequence is 13 residues long. The DNA for the CDR3 is TGCGCCAGCAGCTCCCCTCCCCTCCTCGAGCAGTACTTC. The encoded protein is CASSSPPLLEQYF.

This clone appeared a few times. The chain recombines TRBV7-8 with TRBJ2-7; the match to TRBD2 covers 7 bases. V trimming: 5 bases; J trimming: 6 bases; junction bases outside the gene matches: 7. The length of the CDR3 is 13 residues. From germline, CDR1 is SGHVS and CDR2 FQNEAQ. The CDR3 DNA sequence: TGTGCCAGCAGCAAAGGGGAGGGACGCGAGCAGTACTTC. This codes for CASSKGEGREQYF.